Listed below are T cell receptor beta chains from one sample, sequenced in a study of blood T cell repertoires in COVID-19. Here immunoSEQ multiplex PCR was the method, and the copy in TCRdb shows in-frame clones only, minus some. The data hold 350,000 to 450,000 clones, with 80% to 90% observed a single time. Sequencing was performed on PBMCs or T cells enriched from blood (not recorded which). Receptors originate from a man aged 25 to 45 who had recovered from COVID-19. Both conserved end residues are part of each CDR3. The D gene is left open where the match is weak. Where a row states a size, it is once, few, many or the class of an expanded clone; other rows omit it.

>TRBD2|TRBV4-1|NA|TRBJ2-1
CASSLSPTSDDEQFF
TGCGCCAGCAGCCTTTCCCCCACTAGCGACGATGAGCAGTTCTTC
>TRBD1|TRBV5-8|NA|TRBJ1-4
CASSPGQGDEKLFF
TGTGCCAGCAGCCCTGGACAGGGAGATGAAAAACTGTTTTTT
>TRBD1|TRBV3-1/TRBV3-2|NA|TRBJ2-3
CASSQLTGSTDTQYF
TGTGCCAGCAGCCAGCTGACAGGGAGCACAGATACGCAGTATTTT
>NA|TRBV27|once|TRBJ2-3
CASSSRGGGTDTQYF
TGTGCCAGCAGTTCCAGGGGTGGCGGGACAGATACGCAGTATTTT
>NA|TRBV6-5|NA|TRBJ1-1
CASSYLTRGGTTEAFF
TGTGCCAGCAGTTACTTGACACGGGGCGGGACGACTGAAGCTTTCTTT
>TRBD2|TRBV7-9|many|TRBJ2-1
CASSQGLAEYNEQFF
TGTGCCAGCAGCCAGGGACTAGCGGAGTACAATGAGCAGTTCTTC
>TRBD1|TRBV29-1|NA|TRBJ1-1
CSVRAGTGQAFF
TGCAGCGTCCGCGCCGGGACAGGGCAAGCTTTCTTT
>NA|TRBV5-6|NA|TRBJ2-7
CASSLGGQFYEQYF
TGTGCCAGCAGCTTGGGAGGACAGTTCTACGAGCAGTACTTC
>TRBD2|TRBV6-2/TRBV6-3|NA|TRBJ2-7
CASSFPGLAGVATYEQYF
TGTGCCAGCAGTTTTCCGGGACTAGCGGGAGTTGCGACCTACGAGCAGTACTTC
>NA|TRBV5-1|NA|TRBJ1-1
CASRPPVETDEAFF
TGCGCCAGCAGACCCCCCGTGGAAACAGATGAAGCTTTCTTT
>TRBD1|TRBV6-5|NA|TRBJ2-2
CASRPGQGNGELFF
TGTGCCAGCAGGCCCGGACAGGGTAACGGGGAGCTGTTTTTT
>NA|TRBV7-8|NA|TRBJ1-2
CASSLSTGMSATGYTF
TGTGCCAGCAGCTTAAGTACAGGGATGTCCGCAACGGGCTACACCTTC
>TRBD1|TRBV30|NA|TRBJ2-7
CAWSPGQGRLYEQYF
TGTGCCTGGAGCCCGGGACAGGGGCGCCTCTACGAGCAGTACTTC
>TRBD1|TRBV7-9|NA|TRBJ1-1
CASSWGDRGYTEAFF
TGTGCCAGCAGCTGGGGGGACAGGGGATACACTGAAGCTTTCTTT
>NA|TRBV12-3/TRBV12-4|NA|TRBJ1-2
CASSLRNGYTF
TGTGCCAGCAGTTTGAGAAATGGCTACACCTTC
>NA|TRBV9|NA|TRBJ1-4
CASSVGVGEAYEKLFF
TGTGCCAGCAGCGTAGGGGTGGGGGAGGCATATGAAAAACTGTTTTTT
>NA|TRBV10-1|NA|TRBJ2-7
CASSESTAGEQYF
TGCGCCAGCAGTGAGTCGACCGCGGGGGAGCAGTACTTC
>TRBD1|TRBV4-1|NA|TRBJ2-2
CASSSGTGGLTGELFF
TGCGCCAGCAGTTCGGGGACAGGGGGTTTGACCGGGGAGCTGTTTTTT
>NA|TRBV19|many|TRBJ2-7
CASSIYSFDEQYF
TGTGCCAGTAGTATATACAGCTTTGACGAGCAGTACTTC
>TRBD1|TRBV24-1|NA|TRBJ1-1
CATSDTGTGTNTEAFF
TGTGCCACCAGTGATACCGGGACAGGGACGAACACTGAAGCTTTCTTT
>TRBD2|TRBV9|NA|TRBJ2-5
CASSAQREGETQYF
TGTGCCAGCAGCGCCCAGCGGGAAGGGGAGACCCAGTACTTC
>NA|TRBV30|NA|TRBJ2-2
CAWSVRGRDTGELFF
TGTGCCTGGAGTGTAAGGGGGAGGGACACCGGGGAGCTGTTTTTT
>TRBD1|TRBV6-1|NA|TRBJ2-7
CASSELDREYEQYF
TGTGCCAGCAGTGAATTGGACAGGGAATACGAGCAGTACTTC
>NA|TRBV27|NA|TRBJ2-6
CARHSGANVLTF
TGTGCCAGACACTCTGGGGCCAACGTCCTGACTTTC
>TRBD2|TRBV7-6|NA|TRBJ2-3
CASVGTGLPTDTQYF
TGTGCCAGCGTCGGGACGGGACTACCAACAGATACGCAGTATTTT
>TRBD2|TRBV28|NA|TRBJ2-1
CASAASGRAGNEQFF
TGTGCCAGCGCTGCTAGCGGGAGGGCTGGCAATGAGCAGTTCTTC
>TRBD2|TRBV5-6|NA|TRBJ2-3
CASSLGTSGFPDTQYF
TGTGCCAGCAGCTTGGGGACTAGCGGGTTTCCAGATACGCAGTATTTT
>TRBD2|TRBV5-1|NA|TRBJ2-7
CASSLEPSGPYEQYF
TGCGCCAGCAGCTTGGAACCTAGCGGGCCCTACGAGCAGTACTTC
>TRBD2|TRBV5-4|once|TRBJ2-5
CASSLLAGGQETQYF
TGTGCCAGCAGTCTACTAGCGGGAGGGCAAGAGACCCAGTACTTC
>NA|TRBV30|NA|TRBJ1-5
CAWSPMGGQPQHF
TGTGCCTGGAGTCCCATGGGGGGGCAGCCCCAGCATTTT
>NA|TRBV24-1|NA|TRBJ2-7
CATSDPKMNRETYEQYF
TGTGCCACCAGTGATCCCAAAATGAACAGGGAAACCTACGAGCAGTACTTC
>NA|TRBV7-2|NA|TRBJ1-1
CASTERPGFYTEAFF
TGTGCCAGCACCGAACGTCCAGGTTTTTACACTGAAGCTTTCTTT
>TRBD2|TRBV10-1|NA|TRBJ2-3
CASSESMLAGDTQYF
TGCGCCAGCAGTGAGTCGATGCTAGCGGGAGATACGCAGTATTTT
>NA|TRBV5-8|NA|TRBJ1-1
CASSGGLTNTEAFF
TGTGCCAGCAGCGGGGGACTTACTAACACTGAAGCTTTCTTT
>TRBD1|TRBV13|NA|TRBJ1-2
CASRGQHYGYTF
TGTGCCAGCAGGGGACAGCACTATGGCTACACCTTC
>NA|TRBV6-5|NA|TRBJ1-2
CASSYSNVVGTSYTF
TGTGCCAGCAGTTACTCGAATGTCGTTGGGACATCATACACCTTC
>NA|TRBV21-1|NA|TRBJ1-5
CASSKTGTGGDTYSNQPQHF
TGTGCCAGCAGCAAAACCGGGACAGGGGGGGACACCTATAGCAATCAGCCCCAGCATTTT
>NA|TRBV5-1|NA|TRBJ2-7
CASSLDRRVYEQYF
TGCGCCAGCAGCCTGGACAGGAGGGTTTACGAGCAGTACTTC
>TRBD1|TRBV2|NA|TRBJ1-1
CASSDLGRDRDTEAFF
TGTGCCAGCAGTGACCTAGGCCGGGACAGAGACACTGAAGCTTTCTTT
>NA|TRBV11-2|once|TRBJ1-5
CASSSMRGQPQHF
TGTGCCAGCAGCTCCATGCGGGGTCAGCCCCAGCATTTT
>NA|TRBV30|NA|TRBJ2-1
CAWSAQSTNEQFF
TGTGCCTGGAGTGCACAGTCTACCAATGAGCAGTTCTTC
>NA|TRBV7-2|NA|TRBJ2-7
CASSSSGDHEQYF
TGTGCCAGCAGTTCCTCGGGGGACCACGAGCAGTACTTC
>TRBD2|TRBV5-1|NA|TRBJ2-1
CASRAGDASGRLSEQFF
TGCGCCAGCAGGGCGGGCGATGCTAGCGGGAGACTCAGCGAGCAGTTCTTC
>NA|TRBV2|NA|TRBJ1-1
CASSRGIETGTEAFF
TGTGCCAGCAGTAGGGGGATTGAGACGGGCACTGAAGCTTTCTTT
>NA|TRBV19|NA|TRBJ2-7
CASRKRQANSYEQYF
TGTGCCAGTAGGAAGAGACAGGCGAACTCCTACGAGCAGTACTTC
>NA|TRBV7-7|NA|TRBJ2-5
CASSSLGGETQYF
TGTGCTAGCAGCTCGTTGGGGGGAGAGACCCAGTACTTC
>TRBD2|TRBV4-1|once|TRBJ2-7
CASSQGVRVTSGTEQYF
TGCGCCAGCAGCCAAGGGGTACGGGTTACTAGCGGTACGGAGCAGTACTTC
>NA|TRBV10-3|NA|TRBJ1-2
CAISEPPTGYTF
TGTGCCATCAGTGAGCCACCGACAGGCTACACCTTC
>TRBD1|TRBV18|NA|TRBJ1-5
CASSNGQGVQPQHF
TGTGCCAGCTCAAATGGACAGGGGGTTCAGCCCCAGCATTTT
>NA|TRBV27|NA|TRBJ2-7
CASSLAPQVSSYEQYF
TGTGCCAGCAGTTTAGCCCCCCAGGTCAGCTCCTACGAGCAGTACTTC
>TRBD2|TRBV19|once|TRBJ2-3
CATKREITDTQYF
TGTGCCACCAAGCGGGAAATCACAGATACGCAGTATTTT
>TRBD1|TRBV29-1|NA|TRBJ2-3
CSAEQGADTQYF
TGCAGCGCCGAACAGGGGGCAGATACGCAGTATTTT